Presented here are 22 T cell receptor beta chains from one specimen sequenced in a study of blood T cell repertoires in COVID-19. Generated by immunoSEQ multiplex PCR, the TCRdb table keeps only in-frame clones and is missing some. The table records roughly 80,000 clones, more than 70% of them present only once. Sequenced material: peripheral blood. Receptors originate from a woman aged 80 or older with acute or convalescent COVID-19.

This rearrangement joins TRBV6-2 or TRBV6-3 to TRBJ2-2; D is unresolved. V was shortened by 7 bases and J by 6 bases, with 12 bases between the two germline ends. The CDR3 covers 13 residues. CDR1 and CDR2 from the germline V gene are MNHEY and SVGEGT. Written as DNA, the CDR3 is TGTGCCAGCACCCCAACCAGATCCGGGGAGCTGTTTTTT. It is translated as CASTPTRSGELFF.

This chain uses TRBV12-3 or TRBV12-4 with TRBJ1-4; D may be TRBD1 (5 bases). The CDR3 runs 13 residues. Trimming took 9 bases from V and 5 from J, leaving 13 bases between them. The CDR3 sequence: CASGRDGNEKLFF. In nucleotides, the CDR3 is TGTGCCAGTGGGAGGGACGGGAATGAAAAACTGTTTTTT.

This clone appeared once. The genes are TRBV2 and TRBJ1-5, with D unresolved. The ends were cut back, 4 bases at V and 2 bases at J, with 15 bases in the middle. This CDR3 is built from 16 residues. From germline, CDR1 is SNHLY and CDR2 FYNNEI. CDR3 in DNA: TGTGCCAGCAGTGTTAGTGGAGGATTTGGCAATCAGCCCCAGCATTTT. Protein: CASSVSGGFGNQPQHF.

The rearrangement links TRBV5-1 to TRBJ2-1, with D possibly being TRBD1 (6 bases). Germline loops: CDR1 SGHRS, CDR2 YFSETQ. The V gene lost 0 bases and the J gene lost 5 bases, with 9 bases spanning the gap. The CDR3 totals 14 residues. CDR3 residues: CASSLVGANNEQFF. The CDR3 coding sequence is TGCGCCAGCAGCTTGGTGGGGGCGAACAATGAGCAGTTCTTC.

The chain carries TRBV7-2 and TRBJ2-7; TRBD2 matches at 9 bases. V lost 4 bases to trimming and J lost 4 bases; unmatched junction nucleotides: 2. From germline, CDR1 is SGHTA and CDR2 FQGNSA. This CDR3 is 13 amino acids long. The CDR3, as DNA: TGTGCCAGCAGCTGGGGACTAGCTTACGAGCAGTACTTC. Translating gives CASSWGLAYEQYF.

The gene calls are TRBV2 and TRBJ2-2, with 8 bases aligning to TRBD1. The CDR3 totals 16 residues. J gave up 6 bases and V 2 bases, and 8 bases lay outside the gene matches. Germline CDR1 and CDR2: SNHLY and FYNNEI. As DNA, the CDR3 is TGTGCCAGCAGTGAACGCCAGGGGGCTTTACCCGGGGAGCTGTTTTTT. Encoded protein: CASSERQGALPGELFF.

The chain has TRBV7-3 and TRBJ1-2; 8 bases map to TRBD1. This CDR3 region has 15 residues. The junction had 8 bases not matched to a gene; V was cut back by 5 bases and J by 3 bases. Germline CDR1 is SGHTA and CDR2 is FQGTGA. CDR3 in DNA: TGTGCCAGCAGCCTCCCGACAGGGGCGGACTATGGCTACACCTTC. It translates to CASSLPTGADYGYTF.

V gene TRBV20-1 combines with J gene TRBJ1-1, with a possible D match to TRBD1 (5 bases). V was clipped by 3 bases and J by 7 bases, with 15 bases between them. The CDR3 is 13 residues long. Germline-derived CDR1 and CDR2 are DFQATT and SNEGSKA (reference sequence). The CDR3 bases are TGCAGTGCTAGTAATCAGGACCAGGGTGAAGCTTTCTTT. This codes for CSASNQDQGEAFF.

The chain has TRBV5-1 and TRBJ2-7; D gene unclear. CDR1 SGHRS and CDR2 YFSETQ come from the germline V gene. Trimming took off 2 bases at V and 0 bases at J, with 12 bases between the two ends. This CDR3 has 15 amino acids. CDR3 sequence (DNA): TGCGCCAGCAGCTTAGTGGGTACTACCTCCTACGAGCAGTACTTC. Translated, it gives CASSLVGTTSYEQYF.

As DNA, the CDR3 is TGTGCCAGCGGAGACAGGGGGCTGGGTGAAAAACTGTTTTTT. Residues: CASGDRGLGEKLFF. This chain uses TRBV6-5 with TRBJ1-4; 10 bases line up with TRBD1. Trimming cost V 8 bases and J 7 bases; bases outside gene matches: 7. Germline assignment: CDR1 MNHEY and CDR2 SVGAGI. CDR3 length equals 14 residues.

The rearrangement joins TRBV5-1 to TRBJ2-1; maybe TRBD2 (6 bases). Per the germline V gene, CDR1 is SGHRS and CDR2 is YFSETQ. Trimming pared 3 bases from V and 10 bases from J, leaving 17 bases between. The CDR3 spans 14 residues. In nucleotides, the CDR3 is TGCGCCAGCAGCTCCGGGACTCCTGAATGGGAGCAGTTCTTC. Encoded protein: CASSSGTPEWEQFF.

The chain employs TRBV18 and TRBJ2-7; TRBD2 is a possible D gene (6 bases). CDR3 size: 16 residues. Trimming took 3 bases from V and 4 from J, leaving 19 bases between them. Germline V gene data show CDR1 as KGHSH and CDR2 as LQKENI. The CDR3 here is CASSPPGLRERYEQYF. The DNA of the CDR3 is TGTGCCAGCTCACCTCCGGGATTACGGGAGAGATACGAGCAGTACTTC.

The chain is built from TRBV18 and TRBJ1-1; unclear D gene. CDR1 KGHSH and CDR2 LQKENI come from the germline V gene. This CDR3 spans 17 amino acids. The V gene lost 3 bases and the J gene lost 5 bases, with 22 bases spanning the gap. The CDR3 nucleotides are TGTGCCAGCTCACCCAAACTTAAAGACTACGGCATAACTGAAGCTTTCTTT. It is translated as CASSPKLKDYGITEAFF.

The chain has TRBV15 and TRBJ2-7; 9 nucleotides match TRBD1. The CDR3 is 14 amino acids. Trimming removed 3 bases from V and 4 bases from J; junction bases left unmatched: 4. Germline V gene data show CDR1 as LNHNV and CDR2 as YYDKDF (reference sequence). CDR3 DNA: TGTGCCACCAGCAGGGGGGACAGGGCGTACGAGCAGTACTTC. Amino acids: CATSRGDRAYEQYF. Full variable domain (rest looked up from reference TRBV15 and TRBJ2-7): DAMVIQNPRYQVTQFGKPVTLSCSQTLNHNVMYWYQQKSSQAPKLLFHYYDKDFNNEADTPDNFQSRRPNTSFCFLDIRSPGLGDTAMYLCATSRGDRAYEQYFGPGTRLTVT.

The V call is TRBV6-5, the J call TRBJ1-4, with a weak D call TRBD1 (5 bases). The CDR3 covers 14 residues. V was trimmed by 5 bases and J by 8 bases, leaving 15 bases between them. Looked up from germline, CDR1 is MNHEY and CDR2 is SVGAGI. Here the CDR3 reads CASSRGGLSEKLFF. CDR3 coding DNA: TGTGCCAGCAGTAGGGGCGGCCTTAGCGAAAAACTGTTTTTT.

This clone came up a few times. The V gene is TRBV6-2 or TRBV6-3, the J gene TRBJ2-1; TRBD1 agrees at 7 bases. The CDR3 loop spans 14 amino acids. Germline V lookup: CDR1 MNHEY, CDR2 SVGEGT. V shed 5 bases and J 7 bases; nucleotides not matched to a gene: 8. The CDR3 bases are TGTGCCAGCAGTACGACAGGGAGTCTGAATGAGCAGTTCTTC. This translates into CASSTTGSLNEQFF.

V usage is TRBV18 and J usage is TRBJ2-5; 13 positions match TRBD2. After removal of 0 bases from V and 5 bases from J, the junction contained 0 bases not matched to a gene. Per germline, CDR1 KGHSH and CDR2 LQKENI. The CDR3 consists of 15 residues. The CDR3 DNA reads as TGTGCCAGCTCACCACCGACTAGCGGGGGGGAGACCCAGTACTTC. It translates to CASSPPTSGGETQYF.

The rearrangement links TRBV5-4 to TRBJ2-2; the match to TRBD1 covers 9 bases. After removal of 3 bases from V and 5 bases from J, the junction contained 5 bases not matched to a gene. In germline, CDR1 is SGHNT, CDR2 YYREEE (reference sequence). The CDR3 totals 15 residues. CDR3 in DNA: TGTGCCAGCAGCTCGGGACAGGGAAGAACCGGGGAGCTGTTTTTT. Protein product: CASSSGQGRTGELFF.

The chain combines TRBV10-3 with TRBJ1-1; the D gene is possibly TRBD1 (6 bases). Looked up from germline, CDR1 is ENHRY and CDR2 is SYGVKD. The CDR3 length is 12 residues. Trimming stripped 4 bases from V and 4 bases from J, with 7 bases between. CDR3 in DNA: TGTGCCATCAGTGGAGGGGGCACTGAAGCTTTCTTT. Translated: CAISGGGTEAFF.

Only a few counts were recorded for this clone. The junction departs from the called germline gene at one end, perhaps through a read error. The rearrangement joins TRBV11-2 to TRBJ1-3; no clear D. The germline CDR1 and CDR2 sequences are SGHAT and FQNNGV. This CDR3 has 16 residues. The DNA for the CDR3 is TGTGCCAGCAGTTTAGACCGACATCCCTCTGGAAACACCATATATTTT. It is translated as CASSLDRHPSGNTIYF.

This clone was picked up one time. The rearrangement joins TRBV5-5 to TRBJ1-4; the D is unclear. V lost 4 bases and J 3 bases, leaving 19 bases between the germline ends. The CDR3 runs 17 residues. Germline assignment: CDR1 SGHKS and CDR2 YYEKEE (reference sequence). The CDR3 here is CASSRFQPGLANEKLFF. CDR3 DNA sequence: TGTGCCAGCAGCCGATTTCAGCCAGGACTGGCTAATGAAAAACTGTTTTTT.

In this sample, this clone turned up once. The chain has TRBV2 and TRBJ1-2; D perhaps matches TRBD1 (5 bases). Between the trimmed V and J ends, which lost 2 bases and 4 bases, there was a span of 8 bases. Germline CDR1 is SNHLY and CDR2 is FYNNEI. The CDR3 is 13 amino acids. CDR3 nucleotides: TGTGCCAGCAGTGAAACCAGGGCCTATGGCTACACCTTC. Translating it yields CASSETRAYGYTF. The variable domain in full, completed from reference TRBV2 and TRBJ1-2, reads EPEVTQTPSHQVTQMGQEVILRCVPISNHLYFYWYRQILGQKVEFLVSFYNNEISEKSEIFDDQFSVERPDGSNFTLKIRSTKLEDSAMYFCASSETRAYGYTFGSGTRLTVV.